Listed here are 18 T cell receptor beta chains from one sample, sequenced in a study of cytomegalovirus exposure and HLA in healthy donors. It was with 60 Vbeta and 13 Jbeta primers that the PCR ran. Assay: immunoSEQ multiplex PCR; the TCRdb copy retains only in-frame clones and omits some. The data show roughly 110,000 clones, over 65% seen once. Specimen: PBMCs. All receptors derive from a woman between 18 and 29 years old in good health and CMV-seronegative.

Comments on this clone: This sequence may be a read error, since a much larger clone differs from it by one base. The chain couples TRBV6-4 to TRBJ1-1; D uncertain. CDR3 length equals 13 residues. The V end lost 5 bases, the J end lost 1 base, and 8 bases lay between the germline ends. Per germline, CDR1 MRHNA and CDR2 SNTAGT. The CDR3 DNA reads TGTGCCAGCAGTTTCGGCGGGAACACTGAAGCTTTCTTT. Protein product: CASSFGGNTEAFF.

This rearrangement joins TRBV7-9 to TRBJ1-5; no firm D call. The CDR3 spans 15 residues. CDR1 SEHNR and CDR2 FQNEAQ come from the germline V gene (reference sequence). Trimming shortened V by 1 base and J by 3 bases, and 10 bases separated the two germline ends. The CDR3, as DNA: TGTGCCAGCAGCTTAGGCGGGCTAATCAATCAGCCCCAGCATTTT. Protein sequence: CASSLGGLINQPQHF.

This chain connects TRBV4-1 to TRBJ1-2, with 7 bases matching TRBD1. CDR1 is MGHRA, CDR2 YSYEKL, per germline. There are 16 residues in the CDR3. V lost 0 bases and J lost 4; bases outside the gene matches: 8. CDR3 region: CASSQEDYRGGYGYTF. CDR3 nucleotide sequence: TGCGCCAGCAGCCAAGAGGACTACAGGGGTGGCTATGGCTACACCTTC.

This clone was observed a few times. The rearrangement links TRBV19 to TRBJ1-5; D is unclear. Per the germline V gene, CDR1 is LNHDA and CDR2 is SQIVND (reference sequence). The CDR3 has 14 amino acids. Trimming removed 5 bases from V and 1 base from J, with 9 bases in between. The CDR3 sequence: CASSLRGSNQPQHF. In DNA form, the CDR3 reads TGTGCCAGTAGTCTCCGGGGAAGCAATCAGCCCCAGCATTTT. The full variable domain, its missing parts supplied by reference TRBV19 and TRBJ1-5, is DGGITQSPKYLFRKEGQNVTLSCEQNLNHDAMYWYRQDPGQGLRLIYYSQIVNDFQKGDIAEGYSVSREKKESFPLTVTSAQKNPTAFYLCASSLRGSNQPQHFGDGTRLSIL.

This sequence joins TRBV4-1 and TRBJ1-1, with TRBD1 matching 7 bases. Germline lookup yields CDR1 MGHRA and CDR2 YSYEKL. Trimming took 1 base from V and 5 from J; bases not matched to a gene: 10. The CDR3 runs 16 residues. The CDR3 here is CASSQVEGARRTEAFF. The CDR3 DNA sequence: TGCGCCAGCAGCCAAGTGGAGGGGGCAAGAAGAACTGAAGCTTTCTTT.

This clone showed up just once. The DNA of the CDR3 is TGTGCCAGCAGCCGGGACAGGGTTGTCCCCGGGGAGCTGTTTTTT. The encoded protein is CASSRDRVVPGELFF. The chain combines TRBV7-8 with TRBJ2-2, with 9 bases lining up with TRBD1. V gave up 5 bases and J gave up 6 bases; unmatched junction bases: 7. The CDR3 loop spans 15 amino acids. Germline loops: CDR1 SGHVS, CDR2 FQNEAQ.

The chain is built from TRBV4-1 and TRBJ2-1; a possible D gene is TRBD2 (6 bases). Germline assignment: CDR1 MGHRA and CDR2 YSYEKL. The CDR3 is 15 amino acids. Trimming shortened V by 4 bases and J by 4 bases, and 14 bases separated the two germline ends. In DNA, the CDR3 is TGCGCCAGCAGCCGTGGGGAGGCTGCTTACAATGAGCAGTTCTTC. The encoded protein is CASSRGEAAYNEQFF.

This clone was found a few times. J is TRBJ2-6 and V is TRBV11-2; perhaps TRBD2 as D (5 bases). The CDR3 sequence is 14 residues long. Trimming shortened V by 5 bases and J by 2 bases, and 7 bases separated the two germline ends. The germline V gene encodes CDR1 SGHAT and CDR2 FQNNGV. CDR3 sequence (DNA): TGTGCCAGCAGCCTGGAGGCTGGGGCCAACGTCCTGACTTTC. Translating it yields CASSLEAGANVLTF.

The J gene is TRBJ2-3, the V gene TRBV5-6; D gene uncertain. The CDR3 totals 17 residues. V shed 4 bases and J shed 0 bases, with 18 bases lying between them. Germline V lookup: CDR1 SGHDT, CDR2 YYEEEE. The CDR3 nucleotides are TGTGCCAGCAGCCGAGGTTTTTCTCCAGCTAGCACAGATACGCAGTATTTT. Encoded protein: CASSRGFSPASTDTQYF.

The gene calls are TRBV7-7 and TRBJ2-5; possibly TRBD2 for D (5 bases). The germline V gene encodes CDR1 SSHAT and CDR2 FNYEAQ (reference sequence). CDR3 length: 15 amino acids. In nucleotides, the CDR3 is TGTGCTAGCGCCGCTCCGGGATTTGGGATTGAGACCCAGTACTTC. Its translation: CASAAPGFGIETQYF.

The V call is TRBV6-1, the J call TRBJ1-5; perhaps TRBD1 as D (6 bases). From germline, CDR1 is MNHNS and CDR2 SASEGT. The CDR3 totals 14 residues. V was clipped by 6 bases and J by 6 bases, with 15 bases between them. This CDR3 reads CASSPTGSRQPQHF. DNA of the CDR3: TGTGCCAGCAGCCCTACAGGGAGTCGTCAGCCCCAGCATTTT.

The gene calls are TRBV5-4 and TRBJ1-1; D ambiguous. Germline CDR1 reads SGHNT; CDR2 reads YYREEE (reference sequence). The CDR3 is 13 amino acids. V was trimmed by 2 bases and J by 0 bases, leaving 5 bases between them. The CDR3 DNA is TGTGCCAGCAGCTTTGCAGTGAACACTGAAGCTTTCTTT. This codes for CASSFAVNTEAFF.

The V call is TRBV10-1, the J call TRBJ1-5; no clear D gene. CDR3 size: 12 residues. Trimming took 3 bases from V and 5 from J, leaving 5 bases between them. The germline CDR1 and CDR2 sequences are WNHNN and SYGVQD (reference sequence). CDR3 amino acids: CASSDTYQPQHF. The CDR3 DNA sequence: TGCGCCAGCAGTGACACTTATCAGCCCCAGCATTTT.

This clone occurred once. The rearrangement joins TRBV10-3 to TRBJ2-2, with D hard to call. With 6 bases removed from V and 3 bases from J, the gap between germline ends came to 20 bases. Looked up from germline, CDR1 is ENHRY and CDR2 is SYGVKD. The CDR3 is 17 residues long. CDR3 in DNA: TGTGCCATCAGCAATGAAGTGCAGGCGACACACACCGGGGAGCTGTTTTTT. Its translation: CAISNEVQATHTGELFF.

The rearrangement uses TRBV11-3 and TRBJ1-1; weak D call: TRBD1 (6 bases). Germline lookup yields CDR1 SGHNT and CDR2 YENEEA. V was shortened by 6 bases and J by 5 bases, with 19 bases between the two germline ends. The CDR3 extends over 15 amino acids. CDR3 amino acids: CASSFTTGPRTEAFF. CDR3 DNA: TGTGCCAGCAGTTTCACAACAGGGCCCAGGACTGAAGCTTTCTTT. The variable domain in full, with the rest retrieved from reference TRBV11-3 and TRBJ1-1, is EAGVVQSPRYKIIEKKQPVAFWCNPISGHNTLYWYLQNLGQGPELLIRYENEEAVDDSQLPKDRFSAERLKGVDSTLKIQPAELGDSAVYLCASSFTTGPRTEAFFGQGTRLTVV.

The chain uses TRBV7-2 and TRBJ1-2, with TRBD1 as a possible D gene (6 bases). The CDR3 is 13 amino acids. The germline V gene encodes CDR1 SGHTA and CDR2 FQGNSA. With 6 bases removed from V and 1 base from J, the gap between germline ends came to 9 bases. The CDR3 is CASRPQGNYGYTF. Written as DNA, the CDR3 is TGTGCCAGCAGACCACAGGGTAACTATGGCTACACCTTC.

A single count supports this clone. The chain is built from TRBV19 and TRBJ2-3; D is ambiguous. Germline V CDR1 and CDR2: LNHDA, SQIVND (reference sequence). Trimming took 8 bases from V and 1 from J, leaving 7 bases between them. The CDR3 loop spans 12 amino acids. CDR3 loop: CASGRRTDTQYF. CDR3 nucleotides: TGTGCCAGTGGCAGGCGCACAGATACGCAGTATTTT.

The chain links TRBV20-1 to TRBJ2-3; perhaps TRBD1 as D (5 bases). Trimming removed 6 bases at V and 4 bases at J, with 8 bases between. CDR3 length: 11 residues. In germline, CDR1 is DFQATT, CDR2 SNEGSKA (reference sequence). The CDR3 sequence: CSALQADTQYF. CDR3 coding DNA: TGCAGTGCCCTACAGGCAGATACGCAGTATTTT.